This T cell receptor (beta chain) was documented in a study of T cells expressing NK-cell markers. Study overall: Seropositivity for HCMV was found in seven of the eight sequenced donors, with one seronegative.

CDR3 length: 17 residues. Germline assignment: CDR1 SGHAT and CDR2 FQNNGV. TCRdb re-called the 5' RACE reads; every CDR3 protein appears as one record, without DNA. The sample includes roughly 180,000 distinct CDR3 sequences. This receptor was identified in a man aged 18-70 years in good health. The genes are TRBV11-2 and TRBJ2-3; TCRdb returns TRBD2, unconfirmable since there is no DNA. Material for sequencing was blood T cells: a sorted CD56 or NKG2C T cell subset, CD4+ or CD8+ T cells, or bulk PBMC T cells (not recorded which). This chain's CDR3 is CASSSSDGAGPTDTQYF.